These 7 T cell receptor beta chains were sequenced from one sample in a study of cytomegalovirus exposure and HLA in healthy donors. The study ran its PCR with 60 Vbeta and 13 Jbeta primers. TCRdb's table, derived via immunoSEQ multiplex PCR, lists solely in-frame clones and lacks some. Of some 160,000 clones listed, 75% to 90% are singletons. Material for sequencing was PBMCs. The origin of the receptors is a young woman in good health and CMV-seronegative.

V usage is TRBV6-1 and J usage is TRBJ1-3; no reliable D call. The CDR3 loop spans 15 amino acids. The ends were cut back, 4 bases at V and 0 bases at J, with 10 bases in the middle. Germline V lookup: CDR1 MNHNS, CDR2 SASEGT. The DNA for the CDR3 is TGTGCCAGCAGTGTAAGCCTCTCCTCTGGAAACACCATATATTTT. It specifies CASSVSLSSGNTIYF.

This clone was observed a handful of times. The chain joins TRBV6-1 to TRBJ2-2, with 9 bases fitting TRBD2. V lost 6 bases, J lost 6 bases, and 5 bases stayed unmatched. The length of the CDR3 is 14 residues. Germline CDR1 reads MNHNS; CDR2 reads SASEGT. This chain's CDR3 is CASRGTSWAGELFF. The CDR3 DNA sequence: TGTGCCAGCAGAGGGACTAGCTGGGCCGGGGAGCTGTTTTTT.

The sample holds a few counts of this clone. J is TRBJ2-1 and V is TRBV11-2; D unclear. This CDR3 has 13 residues. Per germline, CDR1 SGHAT and CDR2 FQNNGV. V lost 1 base and J 6 bases, leaving 7 bases between the germline ends. CDR3 nucleotides: TGTGCCAGCAGCTTAGGTGTACTCAATGAGCAGTTCTTC. This gives the protein CASSLGVLNEQFF.

With regard to this clone: One end of the junction fails to match germline, which may point to a read error. This chain uses TRBV7-9 with TRBJ1-1, with D perhaps matching TRBD1 (5 bases). Germline V gene data show CDR1 as SEHNR and CDR2 as FQNEAQ (reference sequence). The CDR3 contains 14 residues. CDR3 in amino acids: CSSTLGLQNTEAFF. The CDR3 nucleotides read TGTTCCAGCACCTTGGGGCTTCAGAACACTGAAGCTTTCTTT.

This chain connects TRBV6-6 to TRBJ2-3, with D unclear. This CDR3 is 13 amino acids long. Germline V lookup: CDR1 MNHNY, CDR2 SVGAGI (reference sequence). With 1 base removed from V and 1 base from J, the gap between germline ends came to 3 bases. The CDR3 spells CASSYFGTDTQYF. The DNA of the CDR3 is TGTGCCAGCAGTTACTTCGGCACAGATACGCAGTATTTT.

The CDR3 DNA follows: TGCGCCAGCAGTGATATACAGGGGGCCGAAGATACGCAGTATTTT. Protein: CASSDIQGAEDTQYF. The V call is TRBV10-1, the J call TRBJ2-3; 9 bases line up with TRBD1. V lost 3 bases to trimming and J lost 5 bases; unmatched junction nucleotides: 6. Per germline, CDR1 WNHNN and CDR2 SYGVQD (reference sequence). The CDR3 has 15 amino acids.

The CDR3 spells CASSRGLAGISRTDTQYF. CDR3 nucleotides: TGTGCCAGCAGTCGCGGACTAGCGGGCATTTCCCGCACAGATACGCAGTATTTT. V usage is TRBV7-9 and J usage is TRBJ2-3, with 11 bases lining up with TRBD2. There are 18 residues in the CDR3. Germline V CDR1 and CDR2: SEHNR, FQNEAQ (reference sequence). With V trimmed by 6 bases and J by 1 base, 12 bases remained unmatched.